The sequence of this TCR beta chain was determined in a study of blood T cell repertoires in COVID-19. Overall study context: Sample material is recorded as cDNA or gDNA derived from T cells, B-cell-depleted T cells, or PBMCs.

As processed by the authors: Amplification from reference gene primers served as the basis for estimated nucleated cell counts. TCRdb keeps only in-frame clones here, not all; method: immunoSEQ multiplex PCR. V and J calls plus clone size are reproduced from that table; the DNA served to infer D and trimming. The data hold a few hundred thousand clones, with 70% to 90% observed a single time. Participants were aged roughly 18 to 95 years, lived in 20 to 25 US areas, and enrolled virtually. Participants reported their clinical history, and cohort assignment relied on those reports. Germline CDR1 and CDR2: MDHEN and SYDVKM. V was trimmed by 9 bases and J by 3 bases, leaving 18 bases between them. CDR3 length: 15 amino acids.

The sample comprised PBMCs or T cells enriched from blood (not recorded which). The receptor was derived from a woman aged 35 to 49 with acute COVID-19. The chain is built from TRBV28 and TRBJ1-5, with D possibly matching TRBD1 (6 bases). CDR3 sequence reads: CASCPLRGNNQPQHF. In DNA, the CDR3 is TGTGCCAGTTGTCCCTTGAGGGGGAACAATCAGCCCCAGCATTTT.